This T cell receptor (beta chain) was sequenced for a study of blood T cell repertoires in COVID-19. Study in general: PBMCs, B-cell-depleted T cells, or T cells were the source of the cDNA or gDNA that made up the material.

The CDR3 is made up of 15 amino acids. The V segment lost 6 bases and the J segment 5 bases; nucleotides outside the gene matches: 7. Germline-derived CDR1 and CDR2 are MDHEN and SYDVKM. Original data processing: Quantification of nucleated cells was approximated via reference gene primer amplification. The method was immunoSEQ multiplex PCR; TCRdb's version includes in-frame clones alone and lacks a portion of them. That table furnishes V, J and clone size, whereas the DNA furnished D and trimming. Of 60,000 to 95,000 clones listed, 74% are singletons. The TCR sequence derives from a human donor with acute or convalescent COVID-19. The donor label of this sample is uncertain. The sequenced material came from peripheral blood. The chain carries TRBV28 and TRBJ1-5, with 10 positions matching TRBD1. The CDR3 region has the DNA TGTGCCAGCAGCCACCATGACAGGGGGCATCAGCCCCAGCATTTT. Protein sequence: CASSHHDRGHQPQHF.